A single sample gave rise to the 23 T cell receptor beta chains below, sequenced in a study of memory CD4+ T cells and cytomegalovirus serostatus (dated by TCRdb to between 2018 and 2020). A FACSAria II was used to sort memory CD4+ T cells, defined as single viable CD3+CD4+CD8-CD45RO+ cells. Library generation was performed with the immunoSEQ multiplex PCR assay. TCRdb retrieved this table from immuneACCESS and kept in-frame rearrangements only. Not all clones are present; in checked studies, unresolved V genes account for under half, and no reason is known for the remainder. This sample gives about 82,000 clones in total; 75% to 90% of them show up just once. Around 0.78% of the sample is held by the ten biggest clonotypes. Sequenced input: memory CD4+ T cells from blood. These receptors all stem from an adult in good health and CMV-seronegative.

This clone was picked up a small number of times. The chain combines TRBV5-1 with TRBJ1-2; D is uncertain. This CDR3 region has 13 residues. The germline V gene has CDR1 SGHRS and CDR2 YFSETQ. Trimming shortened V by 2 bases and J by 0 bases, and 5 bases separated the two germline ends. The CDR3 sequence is CASSFGTNYGYTF. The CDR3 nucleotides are TGCGCCAGCAGCTTCGGCACTAACTATGGCTACACCTTC.

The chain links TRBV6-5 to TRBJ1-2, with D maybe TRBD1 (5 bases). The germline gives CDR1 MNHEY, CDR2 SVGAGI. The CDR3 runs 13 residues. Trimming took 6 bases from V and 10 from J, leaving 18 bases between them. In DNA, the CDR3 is TGTGCCAGCAGCCCCTGGGAGGGAGGGGACTACACCTTC. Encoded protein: CASSPWEGGDYTF.

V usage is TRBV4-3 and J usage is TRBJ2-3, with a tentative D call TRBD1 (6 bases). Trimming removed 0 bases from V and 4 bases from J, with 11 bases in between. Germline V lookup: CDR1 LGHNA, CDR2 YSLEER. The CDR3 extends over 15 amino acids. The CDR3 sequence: CASSQEVTGPDTQYF. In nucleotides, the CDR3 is TGCGCCAGCAGCCAAGAGGTGACAGGTCCAGATACGCAGTATTTT.

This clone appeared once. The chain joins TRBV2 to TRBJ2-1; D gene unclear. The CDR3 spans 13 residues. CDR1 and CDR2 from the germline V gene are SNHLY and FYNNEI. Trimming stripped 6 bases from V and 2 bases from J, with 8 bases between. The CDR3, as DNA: TGTGCCAGCAGCGTCCTTACCTACAATGAGCAGTTCTTC. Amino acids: CASSVLTYNEQFF.

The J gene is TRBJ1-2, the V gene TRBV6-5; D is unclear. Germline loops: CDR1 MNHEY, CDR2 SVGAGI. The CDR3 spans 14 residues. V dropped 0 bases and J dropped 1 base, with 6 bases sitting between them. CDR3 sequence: CASSYSSGNYGYTF. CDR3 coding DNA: TGTGCCAGCAGTTACTCTTCGGGTAACTATGGCTACACCTTC.

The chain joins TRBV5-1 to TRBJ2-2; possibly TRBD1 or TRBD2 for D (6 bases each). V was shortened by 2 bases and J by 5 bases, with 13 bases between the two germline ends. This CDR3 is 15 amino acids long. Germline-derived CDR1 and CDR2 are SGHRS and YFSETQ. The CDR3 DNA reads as TGCGCCAGCAGCTTAGGGGGGCTCGATACCGGGGAGCTGTTTTTT. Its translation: CASSLGGLDTGELFF.

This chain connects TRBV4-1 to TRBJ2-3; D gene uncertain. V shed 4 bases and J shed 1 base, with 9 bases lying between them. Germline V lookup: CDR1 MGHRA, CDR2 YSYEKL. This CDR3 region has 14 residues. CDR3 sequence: CASSLLGRTDTQYF. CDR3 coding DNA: TGCGCCAGCAGCCTTCTCGGGCGCACAGATACGCAGTATTTT.

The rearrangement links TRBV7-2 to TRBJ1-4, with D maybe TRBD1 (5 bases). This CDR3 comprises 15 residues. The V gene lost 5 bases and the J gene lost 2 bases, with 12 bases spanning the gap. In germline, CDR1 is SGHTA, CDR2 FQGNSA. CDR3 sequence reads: CASSLQDLTNEKLFF. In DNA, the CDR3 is TGTGCCAGCAGCCTACAGGACTTGACTAATGAAAAACTGTTTTTT.

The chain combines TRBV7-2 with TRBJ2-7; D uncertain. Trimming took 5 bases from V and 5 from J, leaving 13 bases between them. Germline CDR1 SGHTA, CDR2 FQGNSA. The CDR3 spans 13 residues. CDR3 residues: CASSPGQPNEQYF. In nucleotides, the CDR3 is TGTGCCAGCAGCCCCGGCCAGCCCAACGAGCAGTACTTC. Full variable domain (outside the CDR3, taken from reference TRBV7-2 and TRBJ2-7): GAGVSQSPSNKVTEKGKDVELRCDPISGHTALYWYRQSLGQGLEFLIYFQGNSAPDKSGLPSDRFSAERTGGSVSTLTIQRTQQEDSAVYLCASSPGQPNEQYFGPGTRLTVT.

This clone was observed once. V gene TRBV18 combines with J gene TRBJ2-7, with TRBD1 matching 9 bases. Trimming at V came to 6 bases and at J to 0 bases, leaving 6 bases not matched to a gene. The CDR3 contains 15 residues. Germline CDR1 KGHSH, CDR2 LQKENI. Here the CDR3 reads CASSPGQGSSYEQYF. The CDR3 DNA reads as TGTGCCAGCTCTCCCGGACAGGGGAGCTCCTACGAGCAGTACTTC.

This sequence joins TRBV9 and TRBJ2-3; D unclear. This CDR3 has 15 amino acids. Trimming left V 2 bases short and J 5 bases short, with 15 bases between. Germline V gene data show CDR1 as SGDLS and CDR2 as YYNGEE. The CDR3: CASSVSPIGRDTQYF. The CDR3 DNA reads TGTGCCAGCAGCGTGTCGCCAATAGGACGAGATACGCAGTATTTT.

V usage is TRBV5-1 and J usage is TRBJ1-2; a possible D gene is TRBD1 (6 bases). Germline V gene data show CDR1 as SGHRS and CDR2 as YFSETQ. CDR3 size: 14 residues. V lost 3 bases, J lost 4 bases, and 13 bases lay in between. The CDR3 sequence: CASSSPGGSYGYTF. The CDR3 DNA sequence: TGCGCCAGCAGCTCCCCGGGGGGCAGCTATGGCTACACCTTC.

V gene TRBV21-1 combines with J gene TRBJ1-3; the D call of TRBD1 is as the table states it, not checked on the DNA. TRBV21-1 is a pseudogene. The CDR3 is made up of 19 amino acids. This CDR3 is CASSKPGGVVRGPGNTIYF. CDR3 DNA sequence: TGTGCCAGCAGCAAACCAGGGGGGGTTGTCAGGGGGCCTGGAAACACCATATATTTT.

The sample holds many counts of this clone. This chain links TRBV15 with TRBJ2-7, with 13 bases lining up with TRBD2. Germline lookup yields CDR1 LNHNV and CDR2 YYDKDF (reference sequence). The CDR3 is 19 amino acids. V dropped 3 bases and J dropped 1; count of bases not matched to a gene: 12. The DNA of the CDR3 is TGTGCCACCAGCAGGGCCCGCGCAGGGGGACTAGCGGGGTCCTACGAGCAGTACTTC. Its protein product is CATSRARAGGLAGSYEQYF.

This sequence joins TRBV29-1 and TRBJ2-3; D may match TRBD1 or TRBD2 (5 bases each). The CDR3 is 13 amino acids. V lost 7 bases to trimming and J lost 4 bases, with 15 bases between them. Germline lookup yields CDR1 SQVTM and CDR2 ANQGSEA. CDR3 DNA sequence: TGCAGCGCCACGGGACGTCTTGCAGATACGCAGTATTTT. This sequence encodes CSATGRLADTQYF.

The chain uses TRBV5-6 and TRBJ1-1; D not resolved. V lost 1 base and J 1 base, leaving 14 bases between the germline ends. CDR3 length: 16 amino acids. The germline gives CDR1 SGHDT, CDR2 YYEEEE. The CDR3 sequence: CASSLFSAPANTEAFF. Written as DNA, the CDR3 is TGTGCCAGCAGCTTGTTTTCTGCTCCAGCGAACACTGAAGCTTTCTTT.

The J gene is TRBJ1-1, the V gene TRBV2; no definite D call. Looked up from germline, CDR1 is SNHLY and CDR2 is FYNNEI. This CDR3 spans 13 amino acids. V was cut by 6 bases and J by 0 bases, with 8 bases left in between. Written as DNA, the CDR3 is TGTGCCAGCAGACGAGAGATGAACACTGAAGCTTTCTTT. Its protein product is CASRREMNTEAFF. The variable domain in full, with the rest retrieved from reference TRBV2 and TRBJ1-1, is EPEVTQTPSHQVTQMGQEVILRCVPISNHLYFYWYRQILGQKVEFLVSFYNNEISEKSEIFDDQFSVERPDGSNFTLKIRSTKLEDSAMYFCASRREMNTEAFFGQGTRLTVV.

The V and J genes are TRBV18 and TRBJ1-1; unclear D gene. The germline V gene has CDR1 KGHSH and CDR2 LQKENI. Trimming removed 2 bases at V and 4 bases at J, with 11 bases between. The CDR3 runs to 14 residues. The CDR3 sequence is CASSPGLRFTEAFF. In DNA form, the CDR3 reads TGTGCCAGCTCACCAGGGCTTAGGTTCACTGAAGCTTTCTTT.

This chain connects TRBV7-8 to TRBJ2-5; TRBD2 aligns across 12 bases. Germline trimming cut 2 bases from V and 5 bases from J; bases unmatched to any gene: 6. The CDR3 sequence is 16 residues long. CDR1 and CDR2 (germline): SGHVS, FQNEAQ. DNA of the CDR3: TGTGCCAGCAGCTTATATGCTAGCGGGGGGGCCGAGACCCAGTACTTC. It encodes CASSLYASGGAETQYF.

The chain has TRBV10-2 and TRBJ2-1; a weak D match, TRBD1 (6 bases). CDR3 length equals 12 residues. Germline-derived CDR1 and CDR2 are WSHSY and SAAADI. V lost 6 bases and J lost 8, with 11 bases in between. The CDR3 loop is CASSEQGYEQFF. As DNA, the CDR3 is TGCGCCAGCAGCGAACAGGGCTATGAGCAGTTCTTC.

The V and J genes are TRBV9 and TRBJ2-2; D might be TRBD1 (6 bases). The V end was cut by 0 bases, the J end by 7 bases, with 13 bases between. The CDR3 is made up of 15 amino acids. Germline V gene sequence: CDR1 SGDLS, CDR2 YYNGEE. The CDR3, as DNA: TGTGCCAGCAGCGTAGTACAGGGTATAGGCGGGGAGCTGTTTTTT. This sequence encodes CASSVVQGIGGELFF. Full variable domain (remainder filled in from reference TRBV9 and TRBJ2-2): DSGVTQTPKHLITATGQRVTLRCSPRSGDLSVYWYQQSLDQGLQFLIQYYNGEERAKGNILERFSAQQFPDLHSELNLSSLELGDSALYFCASSVVQGIGGELFFGEGSRLTVL.

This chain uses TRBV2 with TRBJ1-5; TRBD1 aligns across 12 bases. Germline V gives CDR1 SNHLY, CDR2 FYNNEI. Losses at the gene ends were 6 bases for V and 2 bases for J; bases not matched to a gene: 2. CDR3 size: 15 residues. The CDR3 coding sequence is TGTGCCAGCAGACGGGACAGGGGGCGCAATCAGCCCCAGCATTTT. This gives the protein CASRRDRGRNQPQHF.

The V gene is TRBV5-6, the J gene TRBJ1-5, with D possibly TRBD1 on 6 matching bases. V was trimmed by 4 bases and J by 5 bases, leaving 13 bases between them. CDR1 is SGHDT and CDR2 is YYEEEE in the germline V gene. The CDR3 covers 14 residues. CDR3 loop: CASSPRGGYQPQHF. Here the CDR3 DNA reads TGTGCCAGCAGCCCCAGGGGTGGATATCAGCCCCAGCATTTT.